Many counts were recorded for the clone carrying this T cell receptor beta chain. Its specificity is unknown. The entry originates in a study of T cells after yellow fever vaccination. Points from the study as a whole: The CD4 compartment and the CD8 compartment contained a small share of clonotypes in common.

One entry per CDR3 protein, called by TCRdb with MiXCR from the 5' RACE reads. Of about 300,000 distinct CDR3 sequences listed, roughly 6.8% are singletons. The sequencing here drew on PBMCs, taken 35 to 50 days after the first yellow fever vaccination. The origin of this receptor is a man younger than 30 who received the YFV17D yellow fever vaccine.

The DNA for the CDR3 is TGTGCCAGCAGCTTAGACGGCGGGGCCGGGCAGACCCAGTACTTC. Its protein product is CASSLDGGAGQTQYF. This rearrangement joins TRBV7-2 to TRBJ2-5, with D possibly matching TRBD2 (6 bases). The length of the CDR3 is 15 residues. With 1 base removed from V and 6 bases from J, the gap between germline ends came to 15 bases. Germline V gene data show CDR1 as SGHTA and CDR2 as FQGNSA.